The 9 T cell receptor beta chains listed next were all sequenced from one sample in a study of blood T cell repertoires in COVID-19. Sequenced by immunoSEQ multiplex PCR; TCRdb stores in-frame clones only, minus some. The sample carries about 200,000 clones, roughly 83% recorded once. Sequencing was done on a sample of peripheral blood. The receptors come from a middle-aged man with acute or convalescent COVID-19.

The chain is built from TRBV3-1 (or the pseudogene TRBV3-2) and TRBJ2-7; 7 bases line up with TRBD2. Germline-derived CDR1 and CDR2 are LGHDT and YNNKEL (reference sequence). The junction had 13 bases not matched to a gene; V was cut back by 5 bases and J by 6 bases. The CDR3 length is 15 residues. DNA of the CDR3: TGTGCCAGCAGCGAAAAGACTAGCTGGGCCTCCGAGCAGTACTTC. It is translated as CASSEKTSWASEQYF.

The chain combines TRBV6-2 or TRBV6-3 with TRBJ2-3, with TRBD2 matching over 7 bases. Germline trimming cut 5 bases from V and 4 bases from J; bases unmatched to any gene: 12. Germline lookup yields CDR1 MNHEY and CDR2 SVGEGT. This CDR3 has 16 amino acids. The CDR3 DNA reads as TGTGCCAGCAGTCCATGGACTAGTCGGAATGCAGATACGCAGTATTTT. Its translation: CASSPWTSRNADTQYF.

V is TRBV7-6 and J is TRBJ1-3; D may be TRBD1 (6 bases). CDR3 length equals 17 residues. Trimming removed 3 bases from V and 0 bases from J, with 15 bases in between. Germline V gene lookup returns CDR1 SGHVS and CDR2 FNYEAQ. The CDR3 DNA follows: TGTGCCAGCAGCTTCGCCGCAGGGGCCCCCTCTGGAAACACCATATATTTT. Protein sequence: CASSFAAGAPSGNTIYF.

The chain combines TRBV19 with TRBJ1-1; 10 bases agree with TRBD1. The germline CDR1 and CDR2 sequences are LNHDA and SQIVND (reference sequence). Trimming at V came to 6 bases and at J to 6 bases, leaving 10 bases not matched to a gene. The CDR3 sequence is 15 residues long. The CDR3 here is CASSGLDRGGPEAFF. The CDR3, as DNA: TGTGCCAGTAGCGGCCTGGACAGGGGGGGGCCTGAAGCTTTCTTT.

A remark on this clone: Different DNA sequences within this sample yield the same CDR3. The chain joins TRBV7-9 to TRBJ2-5; 7 nucleotides align to TRBD2. The CDR3 loop spans 14 amino acids. Trimming at V came to 3 bases and at J to 5 bases, leaving 6 bases not matched to a gene. Per germline, CDR1 SEHNR and CDR2 FQNEAQ (reference sequence). The CDR3, as DNA: TGTGCCAGCAGCTTTGCGGGAGTGGGGGAGACCCAGTACTTC. This gives the protein CASSFAGVGETQYF. Using reference TRBV7-9 and TRBJ2-5 for the parts outside the CDR3, the full variable domain is DTGVSQNPRHKITKRGQNVTFRCDPISEHNRLYWYRQTLGQGPEFLTYFQNEAQLEKSRLLSDRFSAERPKGSFSTLEIQRTEQGDSAMYLCASSFAGVGETQYFGPGTRLLVL.

The chain recombines TRBV2 with TRBJ2-1, with TRBD2 matching 10 bases. The CDR3 runs 15 residues. After removal of 9 bases from V and 0 bases from J, the junction contained 5 bases not matched to a gene. Germline V lookup: CDR1 SNHLY, CDR2 FYNNEI. The CDR3 protein is CARGGLAASYNEQFF. The CDR3 region has the DNA TGTGCCAGGGGCGGACTAGCGGCCTCCTACAATGAGCAGTTCTTC. Filled out from reference TRBV2 and TRBJ2-1, the complete variable domain reads EPEVTQTPSHQVTQMGQEVILRCVPISNHLYFYWYRQILGQKVEFLVSFYNNEISEKSEIFDDQFSVERPDGSNFTLKIRSTKLEDSAMYFCARGGLAASYNEQFFGPGTRLTVL.

The chain recombines TRBV6-5 with TRBJ1-3; D call uncertain. This CDR3 spans 14 amino acids. Germline V gene data show CDR1 as MNHEY and CDR2 as SVGAGI. Trimming left V 10 bases short and J 4 bases short, with 17 bases between. CDR3 residues: CAIGRREGGNTIYF. The CDR3 DNA reads as TGTGCCATTGGGAGGAGGGAAGGCGGAAACACCATATATTTT.

V is TRBV3-1 (or the pseudogene TRBV3-2) and J is TRBJ2-1; D may be TRBD2 (6 bases). Trimming left V 0 bases short and J 9 bases short, with 6 bases between. Germline V CDR1 and CDR2: LGHDT, YNNKEL (reference sequence). CDR3 size: 12 residues. This chain's CDR3 is CASSQEAGEQFF. The CDR3 coding sequence is TGTGCCAGCAGCCAAGAAGCGGGTGAGCAGTTCTTC.

The chain has TRBV5-5 and TRBJ2-1; 14 nucleotides align to TRBD2. The CDR3 totals 20 residues. Germline trimming cut 0 bases from V and 5 bases from J; bases unmatched to any gene: 13. Germline V gene data show CDR1 as SGHKS and CDR2 as YYEKEE (reference sequence). This CDR3 reads CASSLAPGLAGVPNNNEQFF. The CDR3 DNA follows: TGTGCCAGCAGCTTGGCACCGGGACTAGCGGGAGTCCCGAACAACAATGAGCAGTTCTTC.